The present entry profiles one T cell receptor (beta chain) with its context. As yet, its antigen is unknown. This record comes from a study of cytomegalovirus exposure and HLA in healthy donors. General study results and limits: The classifier was said to identify cytomegalovirus status with high specificity and sensitivity.

The CDR3 totals 12 residues. Germline V CDR1 and CDR2: SGHNT, YENEEA. Trimming removed 5 bases from V and 11 bases from J, with 15 bases in between. Clones were read by immunoSEQ multiplex PCR, and TCRdb kept only the in-frame ones, dropping some. The repertoire holds 200,000 to 250,000 clones, with approximately 87% as singletons. Material: PBMCs. The sequence derives from a man aged 18 to 29 in good health and CMV-seronegative. The chain recombines TRBV11-3 with TRBJ1-1; TRBD1 might be the D (6 bases). The CDR3 nucleotides read TGTGCCAGCAGCCGGGACGGACAGCAGGCTTTCTTT. It translates to CASSRDGQQAFF.